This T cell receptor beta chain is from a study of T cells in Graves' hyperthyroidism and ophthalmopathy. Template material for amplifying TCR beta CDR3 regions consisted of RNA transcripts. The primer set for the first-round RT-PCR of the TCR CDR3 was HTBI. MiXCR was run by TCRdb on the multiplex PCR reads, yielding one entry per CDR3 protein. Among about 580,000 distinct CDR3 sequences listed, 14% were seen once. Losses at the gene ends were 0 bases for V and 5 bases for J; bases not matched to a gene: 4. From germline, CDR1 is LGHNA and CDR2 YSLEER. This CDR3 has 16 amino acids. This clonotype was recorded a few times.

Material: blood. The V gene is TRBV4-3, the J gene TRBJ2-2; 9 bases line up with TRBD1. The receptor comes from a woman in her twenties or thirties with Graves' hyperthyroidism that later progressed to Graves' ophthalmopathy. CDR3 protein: CASSQEQGAGTGELFF. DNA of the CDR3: TGCGCCAGCAGCCAAGAACAGGGGGCTGGGACCGGGGAGCTGTTTTTT.